This TCR beta chain derives from a study of cytomegalovirus exposure and HLA in healthy donors. Libraries were prepared by immunoSEQ multiplex PCR; TCRdb keeps only in-frame clonotypes and omits some of them. The sample has about 360,000 clones; 86% are singletons. This CDR3 has 12 residues. CDR1 and CDR2 from the germline V gene are GTSNPN and SVGIG (reference sequence). After removal of 5 bases from V and 3 bases from J, the junction contained 2 bases not matched to a gene. Details on this clone: Its specificity is not known.

Findings and caveats of the study: It was fewer than 200 TCR beta chains that were listed as cytomegalovirus-associated.

Sequencing used PBMCs. This sequence originates from a woman younger than 30 in good health and CMV-seronegative. The chain joins TRBV30 to TRBJ2-7; 9 bases fit TRBD1. In DNA form, the CDR3 reads TGTGCCTGGGGACAGGGGTACTACGAGCAGTACTTC. Its translation: CAWGQGYYEQYF.